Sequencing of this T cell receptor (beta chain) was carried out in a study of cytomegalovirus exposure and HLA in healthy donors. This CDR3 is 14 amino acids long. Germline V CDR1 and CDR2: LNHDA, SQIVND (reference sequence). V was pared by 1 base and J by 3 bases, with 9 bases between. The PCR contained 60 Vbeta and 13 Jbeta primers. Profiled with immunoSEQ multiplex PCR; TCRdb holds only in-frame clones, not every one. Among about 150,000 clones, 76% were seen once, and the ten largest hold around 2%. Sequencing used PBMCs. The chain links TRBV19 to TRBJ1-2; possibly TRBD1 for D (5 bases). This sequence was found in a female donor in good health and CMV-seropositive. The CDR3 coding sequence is TGTGCCAGTAGTATAGCGTCGGGGGACTATGGCTACACCTTC. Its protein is CASSIASGDYGYTF.